This T cell receptor beta chain comes out of a study of blood T cell repertoires in COVID-19 (dated by TCRdb to 2018 to 2020). About the investigation overall: The collaborator samples originated in the United States, Italy and Spain and spanned the acute and convalescent phases of COVID-19. Where available, HLA class I and class II types were obtained from metadata supplied by the sample provider rather than from assay-based typing. The samples were drawn from two sources: the first 160 participants of the ongoing ImmuneRACE study, and some 1,300 subjects contributed by 6 global collaborators. Sample metadata almost always included a de-identified subject ID, COVID-19 status, age in years and sex. The repertoires were released in a freely available public database meant as a resource for research on the immune response to SARS-CoV-2. The material from the prospective study consisted of cDNA or gDNA derived from T cells, B-cell-depleted T cells, or PBMCs. Subjects who had been exposed to COVID-19, were actively infected with it, or had recovered from it provided the deeply sampled blood TCRbeta repertoires that made up the dataset. The study at large found these results: Clinical and demographic metadata were provided uncurated, with the amount varying by source and participant.

The CDR3 sequence holds 16 residues, the cysteine and phenylalanine included. Only CDR3 DNA is held: 48 bases, read in frame from base 1. V loses 3 bases at its end and J loses 7 bases; junction bases beyond the gene matches: 5. CDR1 is given as SGDLS and CDR2 as YYNGEE, both from the germline V gene. The immunoSEQ Assay, a bias-controlled multiplex PCR, was used to amplify TCRbeta CDR3 regions from genomic DNA. The source study handled its data this way. Nucleated cell counts per sample were estimated from amplification of reference gene primers within the assay. Sequence reads were collapsed and filtered to measure the absolute abundance of every unique TCRbeta CDR3 rearrangement. For each sample, productive Simpson clonality was calculated as the square root of Simpson's diversity index across productive rearrangements. The clones in this table, taken by TCRdb from immuneACCESS, are in-frame only. Not every clone is retained; where verified, under half of the shortfall comes from an unresolved V gene, and the cause of the rest is unknown. V and J calls and clone size follow that table, whereas D and trimming were derived from the DNA. Across this sample there are approximately 250,000 clones, with 80% to 90% seen only once. Of the sample, 0.85% to 1% falls within the top ten clones.

The collaborating institutions used their own protocols to collect whole blood in K2EDTA tubes. For TCRbeta analysis, collaborators shipped samples in one of three forms: frozen whole blood, isolated PBMCs, or DNA extracted from either of those sample types. As concerns this clone: It has no known antigen specificity. Base qualities are missing; no much larger clone stands one base away.

The sequence derives from a man aged 35-49 years with acute or convalescent COVID-19. The sequence links TRBV9 to TRBJ2-3; TRBD2 agrees with 16 junctional bases. The sequencing input was peripheral blood. The CDR3 here reads CASSAGTSGGAYTQYF. At the DNA level, the sequence is TGTGCCAGCAGCGCGGGGACTAGCGGGGGGGCATATACGCAGTATTTT.